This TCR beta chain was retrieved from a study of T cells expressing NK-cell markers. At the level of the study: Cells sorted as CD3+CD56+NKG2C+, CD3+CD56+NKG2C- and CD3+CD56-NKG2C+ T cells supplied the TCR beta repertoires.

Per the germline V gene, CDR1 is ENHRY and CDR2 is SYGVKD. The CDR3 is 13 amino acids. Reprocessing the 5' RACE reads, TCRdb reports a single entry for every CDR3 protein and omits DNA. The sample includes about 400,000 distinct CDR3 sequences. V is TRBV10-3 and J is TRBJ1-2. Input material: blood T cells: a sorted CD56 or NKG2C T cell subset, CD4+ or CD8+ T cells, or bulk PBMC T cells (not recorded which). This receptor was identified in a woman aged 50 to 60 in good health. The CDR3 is CAISESDATGYTF.